The source of this TCR beta chain is a study of blood T cell repertoires in COVID-19. For the study at large: Acute-phase and convalescent COVID-19 samples originated in the United States, Italy and Spain.

Authors' processing steps: Nucleated cell counts were estimated from reference gene primer amplification. TCRdb keeps only in-frame clones here, not all; method: immunoSEQ multiplex PCR. D and trimming come from the DNA, and the V and J calls and clone size come from that table. The data contain about 100,000 clones, around 85% of them singletons. The germline V gene has CDR1 SGHDT and CDR2 YYEEEE. V was cut by 0 bases and J by 3 bases, with 5 bases left in between. The CDR3 sequence is 13 residues long. The sample taken for sequencing was PBMCs or T cells enriched from blood (not recorded which). The receptor's source is a woman aged 50 to 65 who had recovered from COVID-19. V is TRBV5-6 and J is TRBJ2-3; no definite D call. CDR3 sequence: CASSLVGTDTQYF. As DNA, the CDR3 is TGTGCCAGCAGCTTGGTCGGGACAGATACGCAGTATTTT.